A single sample is the source of the 24 T cell receptor beta chains below, sequenced in a study of T cell responses to AZD1222 COVID-19 vaccine. Here immunoSEQ multiplex PCR was the method, and the copy in TCRdb shows in-frame clones only, minus some. The sample consists of about 130,000 clones, around 90% of them appearing once. The material was peripheral blood, obtained 28 days after the second AZD1222 dose. The receptor source for this set is an adult who received the AZD1222 COVID-19 vaccine.

The rearrangement joins TRBV7-2 to TRBJ2-5; 8 nucleotides agree with TRBD2. Germline lookup yields CDR1 SGHTA and CDR2 FQGNSA. The CDR3 totals 15 residues. V shed 0 bases and J 5 bases; nucleotides not matched to a gene: 5. The CDR3 region is CASSLAGAGGETQYF. CDR3 sequence (DNA): TGTGCCAGCAGCTTAGCCGGGGCGGGGGGCGAGACCCAGTACTTC.

The CDR3 DNA is TGTGCCAGTAGTTTTAGTGTTAATGAAAAACTGTTTTTT. It is translated as CASSFSVNEKLFF. J is TRBJ1-4 and V is TRBV19; D not resolved. The CDR3 runs 13 residues. The germline V and J ends were trimmed by 5 bases and 4 bases, with 8 bases remaining between them. In germline, CDR1 is LNHDA, CDR2 SQIVND (reference sequence).

This chain links TRBV3-1 (or the pseudogene TRBV3-2) with TRBJ1-1; TRBD1 is a possible D gene (6 bases). The germline gives CDR1 LGHDT, CDR2 YNNKEL (reference sequence). This CDR3 is built from 16 residues. V was shortened by 4 bases and J by 1 base, with 16 bases between the two germline ends. The CDR3 loop reads CASSLLGTPKNTEAFF. The CDR3, as DNA: TGTGCCAGCAGCCTCCTCGGGACACCCAAGAACACTGAAGCTTTCTTT.

The chain employs TRBV18 and TRBJ1-6, with D possibly being TRBD1 (5 bases). The CDR3 is 15 residues long. Looked up from germline, CDR1 is KGHSH and CDR2 is LQKENI. Trimming pared 3 bases from V and 7 bases from J, leaving 13 bases between. CDR3 protein: CASSPPGASNSPLHF. The CDR3 DNA is TGTGCCAGCTCACCTCCCGGGGCCAGCAATTCACCCCTCCACTTT.

This chain connects TRBV6-2 or TRBV6-3 to TRBJ1-2, with D hard to call. CDR3 length: 13 residues. Trimming pared 6 bases from V and 7 bases from J, leaving 15 bases between. Per germline, CDR1 MNHEY and CDR2 SVGEGT. In DNA form, the CDR3 reads TGTGCCAGCAGCCCTGGACCCCCGAGTGGCTACACCTTC. As protein: CASSPGPPSGYTF.

The sample holds one count of this clone. DNA for the CDR3: TGTGCCACCAGCAGAGATCGGGACCACAGGATGGATTCACCCCTCCACTTT. Its translation: CATSRDRDHRMDSPLHF. J is TRBJ1-6 and V is TRBV15; tentative D call: TRBD1 (5 bases). CDR3 size: 17 residues. The ends were cut back, 0 bases at V and 8 bases at J, with 17 bases in the middle. In germline, CDR1 is LNHNV, CDR2 YYDKDF (reference sequence).

This clone was recorded only once. The chain uses TRBV19 and TRBJ1-1, with D hard to call. The CDR3 runs to 13 residues. Germline lookup yields CDR1 LNHDA and CDR2 SQIVND (reference sequence). V shed 9 bases and J shed 1 base, with 12 bases lying between them. The CDR3 loop reads CASAYLGNTEAFF. The CDR3 bases are TGTGCCAGCGCCTACTTGGGGAACACTGAAGCTTTCTTT.

The gene calls are TRBV7-2 and TRBJ2-3; 10 positions match TRBD2. The length of the CDR3 is 17 residues. Germline V gene data show CDR1 as SGHTA and CDR2 as FQGNSA. V lost 4 bases and J lost 2; bases outside the gene matches: 9. CDR3 DNA sequence: TGTGCCAGCAGCTCGGCCGGGACTAGCGTCTTCACAGATACGCAGTATTTT. Protein product: CASSSAGTSVFTDTQYF.

The chain joins TRBV27 to TRBJ1-5; D unresolved. CDR1 MNHEY and CDR2 SMNVEV come from the germline V gene (reference sequence). V was pared by 4 bases and J by 0 bases, with 4 bases between. This CDR3 is 13 amino acids long. CDR3 in amino acids: CASSSDSNQPQHF. The DNA of the CDR3 is TGTGCCAGCAGTTCCGATAGCAATCAGCCCCAGCATTTT.

The chain is built from TRBV20-1 and TRBJ2-5; 11 bases fit TRBD2. CDR3 length: 15 amino acids. Germline V gene lookup returns CDR1 DFQATT and CDR2 SNEGSKA (reference sequence). V was pared by 3 bases and J by 4 bases, with 7 bases of the junction left unmatched. CDR3 residues: CSASDVAGGLETQYF. The CDR3 DNA reads as TGCAGTGCTAGTGACGTAGCGGGAGGGCTAGAGACCCAGTACTTC.

The gene calls are TRBV9 and TRBJ1-2, with D tentatively TRBD1 (5 bases). The CDR3 consists of 13 residues. CDR1 is SGDLS, CDR2 YYNGEE, per germline. Trimming cost V 1 base and J 5 bases, with 9 bases left between them. CDR3 bases: TGTGCCAGCAGCGTAACGGGACGGTATGGCTACACCTTC. Its translation is CASSVTGRYGYTF.

The V and J genes are TRBV19 and TRBJ2-7, with TRBD2 matching over 9 bases. Germline CDR1 and CDR2: LNHDA and SQIVND (reference sequence). The CDR3 is 13 amino acids. V dropped 4 bases and J dropped 4; count of bases not matched to a gene: 2. This chain's CDR3 is CASSNSGGYEQYF. For the CDR3, the DNA is TGTGCCAGTAGTAATAGCGGGGGATACGAGCAGTACTTC.

CDR3 loop: CASSVAGDNTGELFF. The CDR3 coding sequence is TGTGCCAGCAGCGTAGCGGGGGACAACACCGGGGAGCTGTTTTTT. The rearrangement uses TRBV9 and TRBJ2-2; D possibly corresponds to TRBD2 (6 bases). The CDR3 sequence is 15 residues long. The germline V gene encodes CDR1 SGDLS and CDR2 YYNGEE. Trimming left V 0 bases short and J 2 bases short, with 8 bases between. Full variable domain (outside the CDR3, taken from reference TRBV9 and TRBJ2-2): DSGVTQTPKHLITATGQRVTLRCSPRSGDLSVYWYQQSLDQGLQFLIQYYNGEERAKGNILERFSAQQFPDLHSELNLSSLELGDSALYFCASSVAGDNTGELFFGEGSRLTVL.

In this sample, this clone turned up once. V is TRBV7-9 and J is TRBJ2-3; 8 positions match TRBD1. CDR1 is SEHNR, CDR2 FQNEAQ, per germline (reference sequence). The CDR3 totals 14 residues. V lost 2 bases to trimming and J lost 8 bases; unmatched junction nucleotides: 6. This CDR3 reads CASSLRTGSGTQYF. The CDR3 nucleotides read TGTGCCAGCAGCTTAAGGACAGGGTCGGGTACGCAGTATTTT.

The chain links TRBV7-9 to TRBJ1-1, with 7 bases fitting TRBD1. Germline CDR1 and CDR2: SEHNR and FQNEAQ (reference sequence). CDR3 length equals 15 residues. V gave up 5 bases and J gave up 0 bases; unmatched junction bases: 6. The CDR3 loop reads CASSRGGHMNTEAFF. The DNA of the CDR3 is TGTGCCAGCAGCCGAGGGGGCCACATGAACACTGAAGCTTTCTTT.

V is TRBV7-2 and J is TRBJ2-7; no clear D. The CDR3 length is 11 residues. The germline gives CDR1 SGHTA, CDR2 FQGNSA. V lost 6 bases and J lost 4, with 7 bases in between. CDR3 bases: TGTGCCAGCAGTTCGCAGTACGAGCAGTACTTC. This sequence encodes CASSSQYEQYF.

The chain has TRBV5-1 and TRBJ1-1; D unclear. The CDR3 length is 15 residues. Germline CDR1 reads SGHRS; CDR2 reads YFSETQ. Trimming stripped 3 bases from V and 0 bases from J, with 12 bases between. CDR3 nucleotide sequence: TGCGCCAGCAGCTCCACGGCGTTCATGAACACTGAAGCTTTCTTT. This sequence encodes CASSSTAFMNTEAFF.

Comments on this clone: This same CDR3 is encoded by further DNA sequences in the sample. The chain uses TRBV30 and TRBJ1-4, with D possibly matching TRBD1 (5 bases). Germline V lookup: CDR1 GTSNPN, CDR2 SVGIG (reference sequence). The CDR3 sequence is 12 residues long. Between the trimmed V and J ends, which lost 0 bases and 7 bases, there was a span of 6 bases. CDR3 residues: CAWSVQGEKLFF. Here the CDR3 DNA reads TGTGCCTGGAGTGTGCAGGGTGAAAAACTGTTTTTT. Full variable domain (outside the CDR3, taken from reference TRBV30 and TRBJ1-4): SQTIHQWPATLVQPVGSPLSLECTVEGTSNPNLYWYRQAAGRGLQLLFYSVGIGQISSEVPQNLSASRPQDRQFILSSKKLLLSDSGFYLCAWSVQGEKLFFGSGTQLSVL.

The chain recombines TRBV7-9 with TRBJ1-3; D uncertain. V dropped 6 bases and J dropped 4 bases, with 13 bases sitting between them. The length of the CDR3 is 14 residues. Germline loops: CDR1 SEHNR, CDR2 FQNEAQ (reference sequence). The CDR3 region has the DNA TGTGCCAGCAGTCCCTGGGCCCAAGGAAACACCATATATTTT. Residues: CASSPWAQGNTIYF.

The V call is TRBV7-6, the J call TRBJ2-3; the match to TRBD2 covers 14 bases. The junction had 7 bases not matched to a gene; V was cut back by 3 bases and J by 2 bases. The CDR3 has 18 amino acids. CDR1 SGHVS and CDR2 FNYEAQ come from the germline V gene. CDR3 protein: CASSFSGLAGAYTDTQYF. The CDR3 DNA is TGTGCCAGCAGCTTCTCGGGACTAGCGGGGGCCTACACAGATACGCAGTATTTT.

The chain couples TRBV18 to TRBJ2-4; D gene unclear. The V and J ends lost 5 bases and 4 bases respectively, with 9 bases between them. Germline loops: CDR1 KGHSH, CDR2 LQKENI. The CDR3 contains 13 residues. CDR3 sequence reads: CASSGQSKNIQYF. CDR3 coding DNA: TGTGCCAGCTCAGGGCAGTCTAAAAACATTCAGTACTTC.

The chain links TRBV4-3 to TRBJ1-5, with D hard to call. Germline-derived CDR1 and CDR2 are LGHNA and YSLEER. V lost 0 bases, J lost 7 bases, and 7 bases lay in between. The CDR3 has 13 amino acids. The CDR3 reads CASSQDAGQPQHF. Here the CDR3 DNA reads TGCGCCAGCAGCCAAGATGCGGGGCAGCCCCAGCATTTT.

Only one count was recorded for this clone. The rearrangement links TRBV12-5 to TRBJ1-4; unclear D gene. V was pared by 1 base and J by 5 bases, with 8 bases between. Germline V gene lookup returns CDR1 LGHNT and CDR2 FRNRAP. This CDR3 has 14 residues. The CDR3 protein is CASGLGLSNEKLFF. The CDR3 coding sequence is TGTGCTAGTGGTTTGGGTCTGTCGAATGAAAAACTGTTTTTT.

The chain uses TRBV11-3 and TRBJ1-1; D call uncertain. The CDR3 covers 12 residues. Trimming took 1 base from V and 5 from J, leaving 5 bases between them. CDR1 and CDR2 (germline): SGHNT, YENEEA. CDR3 nucleotide sequence: TGTGCCAGCAGCTTAGGTCAAACTGAAGCTTTCTTT. Translating gives CASSLGQTEAFF.